What follows are 15 T cell receptor beta chains derived from one specimen sequenced in a study of T cell responses to AZD1222 COVID-19 vaccine. The assay was immunoSEQ multiplex PCR, and TCRdb's table has in-frame clones only and misses some. The sample carries tens of thousands of clones, about 88% recorded once. This specimen was peripheral blood, taken 28 days after the second AZD1222 dose. Receptors originate from an adult who received the AZD1222 COVID-19 vaccine.

The chain carries TRBV6-5 and TRBJ2-2; D not certain. The CDR3 is 14 residues long. V lost 6 bases, J lost 4 bases, and 12 bases lay in between. CDR1 is MNHEY, CDR2 SVGAGI, per germline. This CDR3 reads CASRPRIGTGELFF. CDR3 nucleotides: TGTGCCAGCAGACCCAGGATTGGCACCGGGGAGCTGTTTTTT.

The chain uses TRBV25-1 and TRBJ2-5, with 9 bases that match TRBD2. The trim removed 5 bases at V and 5 bases at J, leaving 12 bases unmatched. The CDR3 has 16 amino acids. The germline V gene has CDR1 MGHDK and CDR2 SYGVNS. The DNA for the CDR3 is TGTGCCAGCAGTCCCCGGAATCTAGCGGGGCGGGAGACCCAGTACTTC. This sequence encodes CASSPRNLAGRETQYF.

This chain connects TRBV7-9 to TRBJ1-4; D gene ambiguous. V was cut by 5 bases and J by 7 bases, with 8 bases left in between. Germline lookup yields CDR1 SEHNR and CDR2 FQNEAQ (reference sequence). The CDR3 covers 12 residues. The CDR3, as DNA: TGTGCCAGCAGCAACTCGGGTGAAAAACTGTTTTTT. Translation: CASSNSGEKLFF.

The CDR3 DNA sequence: TGTGCCAGCAAGGCGGCGCTTGATGAAAAACTGTTTTTT. It encodes CASKAALDEKLFF. The rearrangement uses TRBV6-5 and TRBJ1-4; no clear D gene. Germline values: CDR1 MNHEY, CDR2 SVGAGI. Between the trimmed V and J ends, which lost 7 bases and 6 bases, there was a span of 12 bases. This CDR3 is built from 13 residues.

This chain uses TRBV3-1 (or the pseudogene TRBV3-2) with TRBJ1-1; 7 positions agree with TRBD1. Per the germline V gene, CDR1 is LGHDT and CDR2 is YNNKEL (reference sequence). CDR3 size: 14 residues. Trimming at V came to 3 bases and at J to 5 bases, leaving 6 bases not matched to a gene. CDR3 bases: TGTGCCAGCAGCCAGGGTTACAGGGGAACTGAAGCTTTCTTT. This encodes CASSQGYRGTEAFF.

This clone was counted only a few times. As DNA, the CDR3 is TGTGCCAGCAGCCAAGGAGCAGGCTCTGGGGCCAACGTCCTGACTTTC. Amino acids: CASSQGAGSGANVLTF. This chain connects TRBV3-1 (or the pseudogene TRBV3-2) to TRBJ2-6; D not certain. Germline V lookup: CDR1 LGHDT, CDR2 YNNKEL (reference sequence). Trimming removed 1 base at V and 0 bases at J, with 7 bases between. This CDR3 is built from 16 residues.

The V and J genes are TRBV28 and TRBJ2-7; perhaps TRBD1 as D (5 bases). Trimming shortened V by 4 bases and J by 6 bases, and 19 bases separated the two germline ends. The CDR3 is 15 residues long. Germline CDR1 and CDR2: MDHEN and SYDVKM. CDR3 coding DNA: TGTGCCAGCAGTTCCCAGGGTCTGGGTGCCATCGAGCAGTACTTC. It yields the protein CASSSQGLGAIEQYF. The full variable domain, with the rest looked up from reference TRBV28 and TRBJ2-7, is DVKVTQSSRYLVKRTGEKVFLECVQDMDHENMFWYRQDPGLGLRLIYFSYDVKMKEKGDIPEGYSVSREKKERFSLILESASTNQTSMYLCASSSQGLGAIEQYFGPGTRLTVT.

J is TRBJ2-7 and V is TRBV27, with TRBD1 matching over 7 bases. V trimming: 4 bases; J trimming: 2 bases; junction bases outside the gene matches: 8. CDR3 size: 15 residues. Germline CDR1 reads MNHEY; CDR2 reads SMNVEV (reference sequence). This chain's CDR3 is CASSSSGTVTYEQYF. DNA for the CDR3: TGTGCCAGCAGTTCATCCGGGACAGTTACCTACGAGCAGTACTTC.

This sequence joins TRBV5-4 and TRBJ1-2; D remains unclear. The ends were cut back, 0 bases at V and 2 bases at J, with 11 bases in the middle. The CDR3 extends over 15 amino acids. Per the germline V gene, CDR1 is SGHNT and CDR2 is YYREEE (reference sequence). DNA of the CDR3: TGTGCCAGCAGCTTGGGGGCACGGTTCAACTATGGCTACACCTTC. It is translated as CASSLGARFNYGYTF.

The chain employs TRBV5-6 and TRBJ1-6; D might be TRBD1 (6 bases). This CDR3 contains 13 residues. Germline loops: CDR1 SGHDT, CDR2 YYEEEE. V lost 6 bases and J lost 5, with 9 bases in between. As DNA, the CDR3 is TGTGCCAGCAAGGGGGGCAATAATTCACCCCTCCACTTT. Its protein product is CASKGGNNSPLHF.

With regard to this clone: This sample also contains other DNA sequences that code for the same CDR3. The chain combines TRBV5-1 with TRBJ2-1; 10 nucleotides line up with TRBD2. This CDR3 contains 16 residues. Trimming cost V 2 bases and J 0 bases; bases outside gene matches: 2. From germline, CDR1 is SGHRS and CDR2 YFSETQ. CDR3 in DNA: TGCGCCAGCAGCTTTAGCGGGGGGAGCTCCTACAATGAGCAGTTCTTC. It translates to CASSFSGGSSYNEQFF.

This clone was recorded a few times. Distinct nucleotide sequences in the sample also encode this CDR3. The chain has TRBV18 and TRBJ2-5, with 7 nucleotides matching TRBD1. J was trimmed by 2 bases and V by 1 base; bases with no gene match: 1. In germline, CDR1 is KGHSH, CDR2 LQKENI. This CDR3 spans 14 amino acids. CDR3 loop: CASSPLDRQETQYF. For the CDR3, the DNA is TGTGCCAGCTCACCACTGGACAGGCAAGAGACCCAGTACTTC.

The V gene is TRBV3-1 (or the pseudogene TRBV3-2), the J gene TRBJ1-2, with 12 nucleotides matching TRBD1. V shed 4 bases, J shed 6 bases, and the junction held 6 bases outside the gene matches. The CDR3 sequence is 15 residues long. Germline CDR1 and CDR2: LGHDT and YNNKEL (reference sequence). The CDR3 reads CASSPWDRGQDGYTF. CDR3 nucleotide sequence: TGTGCCAGCAGCCCTTGGGACAGGGGGCAGGATGGCTACACCTTC.

V usage is TRBV6-5 and J usage is TRBJ1-1; maybe TRBD1 (6 bases). Trimming cost V 6 bases and J 6 bases, with 14 bases left between them. This CDR3 is 13 amino acids long. CDR1 MNHEY and CDR2 SVGAGI come from the germline V gene. DNA of the CDR3: TGTGCCAGCAGCCAAGGGGGAGGCGCTGAAGCTTTCTTT. Encoded protein: CASSQGGGAEAFF.

The rearrangement uses TRBV6-5 and TRBJ1-4, with D unresolved. The CDR3 covers 14 residues. Germline V CDR1 and CDR2: MNHEY, SVGAGI. Trimming stripped 5 bases from V and 7 bases from J, with 14 bases between. CDR3 protein: CASSPDPSGEKLFF. CDR3 bases: TGTGCCAGCAGTCCCGACCCGTCGGGTGAAAAACTGTTTTTT.